This is a list of T cell receptor beta chains from one sample in a study of Ad26.COV2.S vaccination and SARS-CoV-2 variants. Repertoires were generated with immunoSEQ multiplex PCR, while TCRdb's copy carries only in-frame clones and drops some. The sample carries a few hundred thousand clones, about nine tenths recorded once. The starting material was peripheral blood, obtained in a trial of Ad26.COV2.S vaccine versus placebo. All receptors come from a person aged 18-60 years who received the Ad26.COV2.S COVID-19 vaccine or a placebo. Each CDR3 is given with its conserved first and last residue. The D gene is left open where the match is weak.

cdr3_aa d_call v_call
CASSLKETQYF . TRBV7-9
CASSTRSGAETYNEQFF . TRBV19
CASSQESRRYGYTF . TRBV14
CASSISSGEFREQYF . TRBV19
CASSEHRGYNEQFF . TRBV7-9
CASSSIRRDEQFF . TRBV11-3
CASSPPAAGNTEAFF . TRBV7-8
CASGLSGDYNEQFF TRBD2 TRBV12-5
CASSRTAGGYNEQFF TRBD2 TRBV5-1
CASSQDWGGGAGNIQYF TRBD2 TRBV4-3
CAISERGDSPLHF . TRBV10-3
CASSFTGATEAFF TRBD1 TRBV5-1
CASSQAGAGGVQTQYF . TRBV4-3
CASSQGNPVGYTEAFF . TRBV7-8
CASRAGSGGFNEQFF TRBD2 TRBV19
CASSVQGATNEKLFF . TRBV18
CASSYYRLNSPLHF . TRBV6-5
CASSRQGGTEAFF TRBD1 TRBV5-1
CASRGQADGYTF . TRBV6-6
CASRMLAGGYEQYF TRBD2 TRBV3-1/TRBV3-2
CASSQGLAYEQYF TRBD2 TRBV4-1
CASSYPAPGYSYEQYF . TRBV6-2/TRBV6-3
CASSASTRNTEAFF . TRBV9
CASSPLGQVFYNEQFF . TRBV18
CASSIAGVQPQHF . TRBV19
CASRLVVAGGPRFCYNEQFF . TRBV12-2
CASSMYEPGLTNTGELFF TRBD2 TRBV9
CASSTGQGPGELFF TRBD1 TRBV7-2
CASSLVGASGNTIYF . TRBV5-8
CASKRTGTSYEQYF . TRBV6-5
CASSQERGGASTDTQYF TRBD2 TRBV14
CASSLVPRGRNTGELFF TRBD1 TRBV11-2
CASRLAGMETQYF TRBD2 TRBV11-2
CSANAGEQFF . TRBV20-1
CASSPGRGGYTF . TRBV12-3/TRBV12-4
CATEDGSYEQYF . TRBV10-3